This TCR beta chain was documented in a study of blood T cell repertoires in COVID-19. About the study: Some COVID-19 samples were acute and others convalescent; all came from the United States, Italy and Spain.

There are 13 residues in the CDR3. V shed 6 bases and J 11 bases; nucleotides not matched to a gene: 10. Germline CDR1 MNHEY, CDR2 SVGEGT. Authors' data handling: Reference gene primer amplification gave nucleated cell count estimates. The table came from immunoSEQ multiplex PCR; TCRdb's copy has only in-frame clones and leaves some out. That table supplies the V and J calls and clone size; D and trimming were determined from the DNA. Of about 98,000 clones in the sample, roughly 82% were seen once. This sequence joins TRBV6-2 or TRBV6-3 and TRBJ1-1; 9 bases match TRBD1. The sample was peripheral blood. This clonotype originated in a man of 80 years or more with acute or convalescent COVID-19. DNA for the CDR3: TGTGCCAGCAGCCCCCCGGGACAGGGAAGGGCTTTCTTT. It codes for CASSPPGQGRAFF.